The next 19 T cell receptor beta chains were all read from a single sample in a study of T-cell memory formation after mild COVID-19. TCRdb used MiXCR to reprocess the 5' RACE reads, holding one entry per CDR3 protein. The sample shows roughly 600,000 distinct CDR3 sequences, approximately 19% of them seen only once. Material: PBMCs or a T cell subset sorted from them (not recorded which). All receptors come from an adult woman who had mild COVID-19 (a few samples of this study predate the infection). Cell type and time point are not known.

The V call is TRBV7-9, the J call TRBJ2-7, with unresolved D. V lost 0 bases, J lost 0 bases, and 15 bases lay in between. Per germline, CDR1 SEHNR and CDR2 FQNEAQ (reference sequence). The CDR3 runs 17 residues. CDR3: CASSLAPAGKSSYEQYF. CDR3 nucleotides: TGTGCCAGCAGCTTAGCGCCGGCAGGAAAGAGCTCCTACGAGCAGTACTTC.

Here the CDR3 reads CASSLGAHRGRSYEQYF. As DNA, the CDR3 is TGCGCCAGCAGCTTGGGCGCCCACAGGGGGCGTTCCTACGAGCAGTACTTC. This rearrangement joins TRBV5-1 to TRBJ2-7; 9 bases match TRBD1. Germline CDR1 and CDR2: SGHRS and YFSETQ. V shed 0 bases and J 1 base; nucleotides not matched to a gene: 8. The CDR3 covers 17 residues.

The J gene is TRBJ2-1, the V gene TRBV6-2 or TRBV6-3; D possibly corresponds to TRBD2 (5 bases). CDR3 size: 15 residues. The V gene lost 2 bases and the J gene lost 5 bases, with 13 bases spanning the gap. Per the germline V gene, CDR1 is MNHEY and CDR2 is SVGEGT. The CDR3 sequence: CASSYGLSPNNEQFF. The DNA for the CDR3 is TGTGCCAGCAGTTACGGACTTTCCCCTAACAATGAGCAGTTCTTC.

The rearrangement links TRBV6-5 to TRBJ2-7; 10 positions agree with TRBD1. V dropped 2 bases and J dropped 5; count of bases not matched to a gene: 6. This CDR3 is built from 15 residues. Germline-derived CDR1 and CDR2 are MNHEY and SVGAGI. The CDR3 loop is CASSYRGDRGNEQYF. The CDR3 DNA reads as TGTGCCAGCAGTTACCGAGGGGACAGGGGCAACGAGCAGTACTTC.

This clonotype was detected ten times or more. The J gene is TRBJ2-3, the V gene TRBV6-5; 7 bases map to TRBD2. Germline trimming cut 6 bases from V and 1 base from J; bases unmatched to any gene: 16. The CDR3 spans 18 residues. Per the germline V gene, CDR1 is MNHEY and CDR2 is SVGAGI. Here the CDR3 DNA reads TGTGCCAGCAGCCCCGGACACAAGCGGGGATTGGGCACAGATACGCAGTATTTT. It is translated as CASSPGHKRGLGTDTQYF.

This clonotype was seen a few times. This chain connects TRBV6-5 to TRBJ2-3; 7 nucleotides match TRBD2. The CDR3 spans 17 residues. The V and J ends lost 2 bases and 1 base, in that order; junction bases with no gene match: 9. The germline gives CDR1 MNHEY, CDR2 SVGAGI. The CDR3 nucleotides are TGTGCCAGCAGTTACCGGGTCGTGGCGGGGGGCACAGATACGCAGTATTTT. The encoded protein is CASSYRVVAGGTDTQYF.

The chain couples TRBV6-5 to TRBJ2-5; the D gene is possibly TRBD2 (6 bases). This CDR3 spans 14 amino acids. Germline assignment: CDR1 MNHEY and CDR2 SVGAGI. The ends were cut back, 0 bases at V and 5 bases at J, with 10 bases in the middle. The chain's CDR3 is CASSYSRGLETQYF. The CDR3 nucleotides read TGTGCCAGCAGTTACTCGAGGGGACTGGAGACCCAGTACTTC.

This clonotype came up once. This chain uses TRBV18 with TRBJ1-1; possible D gene TRBD1, 6 bases. V lost 2 bases, J lost 5 bases, and 18 bases lay in between. The CDR3 length is 16 residues. CDR1 KGHSH and CDR2 LQKENI come from the germline V gene. The CDR3 region has the DNA TGTGCCAGCTCACCAAAGGTCCCGGGGGGCGAGACTGAAGCTTTCTTT. This codes for CASSPKVPGGETEAFF.

The chain is built from TRBV4-2 and TRBJ1-5, with D possibly being TRBD1 (6 bases). V was pared by 2 bases and J by 0 bases, with 11 bases between. This CDR3 region has 16 residues. CDR1 is LGHNA and CDR2 is YNFKEQ in the germline V gene. The CDR3 nucleotides read TGTGCCAGCAGCCAAACCGGACAGACTAGCAATCAGCCCCAGCATTTT. This sequence encodes CASSQTGQTSNQPQHF.

This clonotype has just a few counts. The rearrangement links TRBV7-9 to TRBJ2-3; TRBD2 matches 7 bases. Per the germline V gene, CDR1 is SEHNR and CDR2 is FQNEAQ (reference sequence). Trimming removed 5 bases from V and 0 bases from J; junction bases left unmatched: 14. CDR3 length equals 18 residues. The CDR3 region is CASSPNPTWEGSTDTQYF. As DNA, the CDR3 is TGTGCCAGCAGCCCCAACCCCACATGGGAGGGTAGCACAGATACGCAGTATTTT.

The gene calls are TRBV6-2 or TRBV6-3 and TRBJ2-3; D perhaps matches TRBD2 (5 bases). CDR1 and CDR2 (germline): MNHEY, SVGEGT. The CDR3 loop spans 14 amino acids. Trimming left V 1 base short and J 4 bases short, with 9 bases between. CDR3 nucleotides: TGTGCCAGCAGTTACTGGGGAGTCCCAGATACGCAGTATTTT. Encoded protein: CASSYWGVPDTQYF.

J is TRBJ2-3 and V is TRBV12-3 or TRBV12-4; 7 nucleotides line up with TRBD1. The V gene end was trimmed by 6 bases and the J gene end by 4 bases; junction bases not matched to a gene: 7. The CDR3 totals 14 residues. In DNA form, the CDR3 reads TGTGCCAGCAGGGTCAGGGGGATGGCAGATACGCAGTATTTT. This gives the protein CASRVRGMADTQYF.

This sequence joins TRBV12-3 or TRBV12-4 and TRBJ1-2, with D maybe TRBD1 (5 bases). This CDR3 has 15 residues. Trimming took off 1 base at V and 2 bases at J, with 11 bases between the two ends. CDR3 region: CASSLGAGPNYGYTF. CDR3 nucleotides: TGTGCCAGCAGTTTAGGGGCAGGGCCCAACTATGGCTACACCTTC.

This clonotype was seen many times. The chain is built from TRBV6-1 and TRBJ2-3; D might be TRBD1 (6 bases). Germline CDR1 is MNHNS and CDR2 is SASEGT. The ends were cut back, 1 base at V and 5 bases at J, with 10 bases in the middle. This CDR3 spans 14 amino acids. The CDR3 loop is CASSEGRGGDTQYF. CDR3 in DNA: TGTGCCAGCAGTGAAGGCAGGGGTGGAGATACGCAGTATTTT.

This chain uses TRBV20-1 with TRBJ2-1, with 9 bases matching TRBD2. Germline assignment: CDR1 DFQATT and CDR2 SNEGSKA (reference sequence). V gave up 3 bases and J gave up 5 bases; unmatched junction bases: 5. This CDR3 region has 14 residues. Written as DNA, the CDR3 is TGCAGTGCTAGGGGCCTAGCGGGACACAATGAGCAGTTCTTC. Its translation: CSARGLAGHNEQFF.

In DNA form, the CDR3 reads TGTGCCAGCTCACCCTCCTTGACAGGGGCCCATGGCTACACCTTC. Protein product: CASSPSLTGAHGYTF. The J gene is TRBJ1-2, the V gene TRBV18, with TRBD1 identical over 8 bases. The CDR3 totals 15 residues. V shed 3 bases, J shed 6 bases, and the junction held 9 bases outside the gene matches. Germline CDR1 is KGHSH and CDR2 is LQKENI.

The genes are TRBV29-1 and TRBJ2-7; 8 nucleotides agree with TRBD1. V was clipped by 6 bases and J by 6 bases; unmatched bases: 7. The CDR3 runs 12 residues. Germline values: CDR1 SQVTM, CDR2 ANQGSEA. The CDR3 sequence is CSVVPGGVEQYF. The CDR3 DNA reads as TGCAGCGTGGTACCAGGGGGCGTCGAGCAGTACTTC.

Details on this clonotype: At one end the junction does not follow the germline gene, possibly because of a read error. V and J are TRBV2 and TRBJ2-5; TRBD2 aligns across 8 bases. Germline CDR1 and CDR2: SNHLY and FYNNEI. This CDR3 region has 16 residues. The CDR3 sequence: CSSKLFSSGSGETQYF. The CDR3 nucleotides read TGTTCCAGCAAACTTTTTTCTAGCGGGTCAGGGGAGACCCAGTACTTC. The variable domain in full, with the rest retrieved from reference TRBV2 and TRBJ2-5, is EPEVTQTPSHQVTQMGQEVILRCVPISNHLYFYWYRQILGQKVEFLVSFYNNEISEKSEIFDDQFSVERPDGSNFTLKIRSTKLEDSAMYFCSSKLFSSGSGETQYFGPGTRLLVL.

The genes are TRBV6-1 and TRBJ1-2; possible D gene TRBD1, 5 bases. Germline V gene sequence: CDR1 MNHNS, CDR2 SASEGT. There are 15 residues in the CDR3. The V end was cut by 4 bases, the J end by 3 bases, with 15 bases between. CDR3 in DNA: TGTGCCAGCAGTGTCAGGGCGACCTCCGACTATGGCTACACCTTC. Its protein product is CASSVRATSDYGYTF.